Listed here is a single T cell receptor beta chain. Antigen specificity is unknown. The data were obtained in a study of CD4 T cells in relation to SARS-CoV-2 and coronaviruses. Study-wide background: No peptide or an HIV-1 Nef peptide pool served as negative control.

Findings of the study overall: Compared with monoreactive clones, crossreactive clones showed significantly weaker SARS-CoV-2 expansion.

Some clones are missing from TCRdb's copy, which holds only in-frame ones; the method was immunoSEQ multiplex PCR. This sample has about 26,000 clones, with roughly 66% found just once. The unexposed donors gave CD4+ T cells in about 2011-2019, prior to COVID-19. After approximately ten days of culture, CD4+ T cells were isolated. V gave up 3 bases and J gave up 0 bases, with 26 bases separating them. The CDR3 is 20 amino acids. Germline V gene lookup returns CDR1 LNHDA and CDR2 SQIVND (reference sequence). This receptor was identified in a human donor in good health. The sample comprised CD4+ T cells from PBMCs, cultured in vitro. The chain employs TRBV19 and TRBJ1-1; a weak D match, TRBD1 (6 bases). The CDR3 nucleotides read TGTGCCAGTAGTATTGCCCCCTGGGCAGGGGACTTCTTCATGAACACTGAAGCTTTCTTT. The encoded protein is CASSIAPWAGDFFMNTEAFF.